The subject of this entry is one TCR beta chain. No antigen is known for it. V dropped 6 bases and J dropped 5; count of bases not matched to a gene: 7. CDR1 is MNHEY, CDR2 SVGEGT, per germline. There are 14 residues in the CDR3. Roughly 9 milliliters of peripheral blood were drawn from each donor. This sample was taken from a study of blood T cells in healthy people across ages. Through a sample-barcoded 5' primer and a J-beta primer mix, a second PCR was run for roughly 6 to 11 cycles. Every molecule of cDNA carried a tag from a template-switch adaptor with 12 random nucleotides. TCRdb re-called the 5' RACE reads with MiXCR, one entry per CDR3 protein. The sample lists about 830,000 distinct CDR3 sequences, roughly 60% occurring once. General study findings and limits: In these data, TCR beta diversity tracked strongly with naive T cell percentage. Roughly linearly, TCR beta diversity per million T cells fell as age increased.

Sequenced: blood. This TCR derives from a man aged 25-45 years in good health. The rearrangement links TRBV6-2 or TRBV6-3 to TRBJ1-1; 9 bases are a match to TRBD1. CDR3 region: CASRPTGGETEAFF. The CDR3 nucleotides read TGTGCCAGCAGGCCGACAGGGGGGGAGACTGAAGCTTTCTTT.